This T cell receptor (beta chain) originates from a study of T cell changes during pregnancy in multiple sclerosis (dated by TCRdb to between 2018 and 2020). Context from the whole study: Changes in the T cell repertoire over the course of pregnancy were examined in this study in women with multiple sclerosis.

With regard to this clone: No cognate antigen has been identified for it. Nothing much larger sits one base from this clone, and base qualities are not available.

The library relied on the immunoSEQ multiplex PCR assay. TCRdb mirrors the immuneACCESS table, restricted to in-frame sequences. Some clones are absent from its copies; in checked studies, under half trace to an unresolved V gene, and the reason for the others is unknown. This sample is represented by under 25,000 clones; around 86% of them were singletons. Around 13% of the sample comes from the top ten. CDR1 MDHEN and CDR2 SYDVKM were looked up in the germline V gene. The CDR3 runs 16 amino acids, cysteine and phenylalanine included. This entry keeps only the CDR3 DNA: 48 bases, framed from base 1. V and J are trimmed by 5 bases and 8 bases, and the gene matches miss 13 bases of the junction.

This sequence originates from a female donor in good health, enrolled as a control in a pregnancy study. This receptor chain uses TRBV28 and TRBJ1-4; 8 middle bases align to TRBD1. The sequencing used CD8+ T cells from peripheral blood mononuclear cells, collected in the first trimester of pregnancy. CDR3 protein: CASSPVRTGLREKLFF. In nucleotide form, the sequence is TGTGCCAGCAGTCCAGTCAGGACAGGGCTACGAGAAAAACTGTTTTTT.